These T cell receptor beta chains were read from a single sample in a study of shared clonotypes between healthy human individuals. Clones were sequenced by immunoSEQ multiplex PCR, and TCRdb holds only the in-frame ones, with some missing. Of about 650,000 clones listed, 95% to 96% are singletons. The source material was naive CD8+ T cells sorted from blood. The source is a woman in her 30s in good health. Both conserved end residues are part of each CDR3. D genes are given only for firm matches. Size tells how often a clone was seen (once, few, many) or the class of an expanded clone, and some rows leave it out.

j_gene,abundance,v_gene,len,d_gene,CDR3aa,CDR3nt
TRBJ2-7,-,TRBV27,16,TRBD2,CASSLILAGGSYEQYF,TGTGCCAGCAGTCTCATCCTAGCGGGAGGCTCCTACGAGCAGTACTTC
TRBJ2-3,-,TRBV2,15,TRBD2,CASSGTSVSTDTQYF,TGTGCCAGCAGTGGGACTAGCGTAAGCACAGATACGCAGTATTTT
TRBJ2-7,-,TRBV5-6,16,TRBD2,CASSLVAGGPFHEQYF,TGTGCCAGCAGCTTGGTGGCGGGAGGGCCTTTCCACGAGCAGTACTTC
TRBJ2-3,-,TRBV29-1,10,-,CSVDADTQYF,TGCAGCGTTGATGCAGATACGCAGTATTTT
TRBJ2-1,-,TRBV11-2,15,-,CASSQADNTYNEQFF,TGTGCCAGCAGCCAAGCGGATAACACCTACAATGAGCAGTTCTTC
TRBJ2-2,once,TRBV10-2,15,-,CASSESTWNTGELFF,TGCGCCAGCAGTGAGTCAACTTGGAACACCGGGGAGCTGTTTTTT
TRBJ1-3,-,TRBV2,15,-,CASSGGRGPGNTIYF,TGTGCCAGCAGTGGGGGCAGGGGACCGGGAAACACCATATATTTT
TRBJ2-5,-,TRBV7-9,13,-,CASSRVVEETQYF,TGTGCCAGCAGCCGGGTTGTAGAAGAGACCCAGTACTTC
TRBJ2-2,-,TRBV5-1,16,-,CASSLALGSNTGELFF,TGCGCCAGCAGCTTGGCGCTCGGCTCGAACACCGGGGAGCTGTTTTTT
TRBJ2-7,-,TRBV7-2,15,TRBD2,CASSFLGTSGYEQYF,TGTGCCAGCAGCTTCCTCGGGACTAGCGGCTACGAGCAGTACTTC
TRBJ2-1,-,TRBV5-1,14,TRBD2,CASSSGTSGNEQFF,TGCGCCAGCAGCAGCGGGACTAGCGGGAATGAGCAGTTCTTC
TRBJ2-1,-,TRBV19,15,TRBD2,CASMWVSGSTNEQFF,TGTGCCAGTATGTGGGTGAGCGGGAGCACTAATGAGCAGTTCTTC
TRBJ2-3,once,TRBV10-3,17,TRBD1,CAISESFGTGVTDTQYF,TGTGCCATCAGTGAGTCGTTTGGGACAGGGGTGACAGATACGCAGTATTTT
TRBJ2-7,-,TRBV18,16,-,CASSPPPGQSSYEQYF,TGTGCCAGCTCACCGCCACCCGGACAGAGCTCCTACGAGCAGTACTTC
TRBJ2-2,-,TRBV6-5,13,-,CASSYKSSGELFF,TGTGCCAGCAGTTACAAAAGTTCCGGGGAGCTGTTTTTT
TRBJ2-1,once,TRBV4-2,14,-,CASSRENAPHEQFF,TGTGCCAGCAGCCGCGAAAACGCCCCACATGAGCAGTTCTTC
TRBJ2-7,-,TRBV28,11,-,CAIGGVYEQYF,TGTGCCATCGGAGGCGTCTACGAGCAGTACTTC
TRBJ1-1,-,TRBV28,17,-,CASIPDHRALLDTEAFF,TGTGCCAGCATTCCCGACCACAGGGCCCTCTTGGACACTGAAGCTTTCTTT
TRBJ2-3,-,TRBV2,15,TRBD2,CASKAGGKSTDTQYF,TGTGCCAGCAAGGCGGGAGGAAAAAGCACAGATACGCAGTATTTT
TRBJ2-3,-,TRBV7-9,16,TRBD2,CASSYQRGSNTDTQYF,TGTGCCAGCAGCTACCAGCGCGGGAGCAACACAGATACGCAGTATTTT
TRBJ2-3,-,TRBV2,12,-,CASSPDLTTQYF,TGTGCCAGCAGTCCGGACCTGACTACGCAGTATTTT
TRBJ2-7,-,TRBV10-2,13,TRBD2,CASSELAGYEQYF,TGCGCCAGCAGTGAGCTAGCGGGGTACGAGCAGTACTTC
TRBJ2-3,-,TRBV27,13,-,CASSLGSTDTQYF,TGTGCCAGCAGTTTAGGCAGCACAGATACGCAGTATTTT